Presented here are 14 T cell receptor beta chains from one specimen sequenced in a study of T cells in tumors after PD-1 blockade. Using immunoSEQ multiplex PCR, the repertoire was profiled, and TCRdb retains in-frame clones only, with some absent. The sample holds under 50,000 clones, roughly 80% seen once. Here the sequenced sample was PBMCs, taken before anti-PD-1 therapy. These receptors all stem from a human donor with advanced basal cell or squamous cell carcinoma (not recorded which).

V and J are TRBV11-3 and TRBJ1-3; no firm D call. Trimming shortened V by 2 bases and J by 0 bases, and 17 bases separated the two germline ends. The CDR3 totals 18 residues. The germline V gene has CDR1 SGHNT and CDR2 YENEEA. CDR3 amino acids: CASSLWENTQSSGNTIYF. CDR3 sequence (DNA): TGTGCCAGCAGCTTATGGGAGAATACGCAAAGCTCTGGAAACACCATATATTTT.

The genes are TRBV18 and TRBJ2-5, with 9 positions matching TRBD2. The CDR3 sequence is 15 residues long. Germline V gene lookup returns CDR1 KGHSH and CDR2 LQKENI. J gave up 5 bases and V 4 bases, and 8 bases lay outside the gene matches. In DNA, the CDR3 is TGTGCCAGCTCACAAAGTAGCGGGAGCGGTGAGACCCAGTACTTC. Residues: CASSQSSGSGETQYF.

V gene TRBV7-9 combines with J gene TRBJ1-5; D ambiguous. CDR1 and CDR2 (germline): SEHNR, FQNEAQ (reference sequence). The germline V and J ends were trimmed by 5 bases and 5 bases, with 10 bases remaining between them. The CDR3 is made up of 13 amino acids. The CDR3 coding sequence is TGTGCCAGCAGCCCCCAGCTCGATCAGCCCCAGCATTTT. This codes for CASSPQLDQPQHF.

The chain employs TRBV5-1 and TRBJ2-3; the D gene is possibly TRBD2 (6 bases). V lost 1 base and J lost 0, with 9 bases in between. Germline loops: CDR1 SGHRS, CDR2 YFSETQ. The CDR3 covers 15 residues. This chain's CDR3 is CASSLLGTSTDTQYF. The DNA for the CDR3 is TGCGCCAGCAGCTTGCTGGGGACTAGCACAGATACGCAGTATTTT.

The chain is built from TRBV6-5 and TRBJ2-2; 15 nucleotides line up with TRBD2. CDR3 length: 15 amino acids. Germline assignment: CDR1 MNHEY and CDR2 SVGAGI. V was clipped by 8 bases and J by 4 bases; unmatched bases: 2. This chain's CDR3 is CASGLAGGSTGELFF. The DNA for the CDR3 is TGTGCCAGCGGACTAGCGGGGGGGAGCACCGGGGAGCTGTTTTTT.

This chain links TRBV7-2 with TRBJ2-5; TRBD2 aligns across 8 bases. The V gene's germline CDR1 is SGHTA and CDR2 FQGNSA. CDR3 size: 16 residues. V shed 4 bases, J shed 9 bases, and the junction held 16 bases outside the gene matches. CDR3 sequence: CASSYVTGPTGGAQYF. The DNA for the CDR3 is TGTGCCAGCAGCTATGTTACAGGGCCTACCGGGGGGGCCCAGTACTTC.

The V gene is TRBV7-9, the J gene TRBJ2-7, with TRBD2 identical over 10 bases. Germline values: CDR1 SEHNR, CDR2 FQNEAQ (reference sequence). After removal of 2 bases from V and 4 bases from J, the junction contained 5 bases not matched to a gene. CDR3 size: 15 residues. This chain's CDR3 is CASSLPASGSYEQYF. Written as DNA, the CDR3 is TGTGCCAGCAGCTTACCGGCTAGCGGGAGTTACGAGCAGTACTTC. Filled out from reference TRBV7-9 and TRBJ2-7, the complete variable domain reads DTGVSQNPRHKITKRGQNVTFRCDPISEHNRLYWYRQTLGQGPEFLTYFQNEAQLEKSRLLSDRFSAERPKGSFSTLEIQRTEQGDSAMYLCASSLPASGSYEQYFGPGTRLTVT.

CDR3 loop: CASSYRVGGYTF. The CDR3, as DNA: TGTGCCAGCAGTTACCGTGTTGGCGGCTACACCTTC. V gene TRBV6-2 or TRBV6-3 combines with J gene TRBJ1-2; D unclear. V lost 2 bases and J lost 8, with 9 bases in between. The CDR3 sequence is 12 residues long. Germline CDR1 MNHEY, CDR2 SVGEGT.

The chain carries TRBV6-1 and TRBJ1-2; D uncertain. The ends were cut back, 3 bases at V and 2 bases at J, with 10 bases in the middle. Per germline, CDR1 MNHNS and CDR2 SASEGT. The CDR3 loop spans 14 amino acids. The CDR3 DNA is TGTGCCAGCAGTGACCTTGAGGGAAACTATGGCTACACCTTC. This codes for CASSDLEGNYGYTF.

Note on this clone: One end of the junction fails to match germline, which may point to a read error. Other nucleotide sequences in the sample specify the same CDR3. The chain recombines TRBV4-2 with TRBJ2-1; D uncertain. In germline, CDR1 is LGHNA, CDR2 YNFKEQ. There are 15 residues in the CDR3. CDR3 in amino acids: CASSQDLGTYNEQFF. The CDR3 nucleotides read TGTGCCAGTAGCCAAGACTTGGGGACCTACAATGAGCAGTTCTTC.

V is TRBV18 and J is TRBJ1-6, with 9 nucleotides matching TRBD1. Germline V gene lookup returns CDR1 KGHSH and CDR2 LQKENI. The junction had 9 bases not matched to a gene; V was cut back by 5 bases and J by 10 bases. The CDR3 runs to 15 residues. CDR3 protein: CASSTTGQGGSPLHF. Here the CDR3 DNA reads TGTGCCAGCTCAACAACGGGACAGGGTGGATCACCCCTCCACTTT.

The V gene is TRBV2, the J gene TRBJ2-1; D is undetermined. The V gene lost 2 bases and the J gene lost 8 bases, with 7 bases spanning the gap. Germline V gene lookup returns CDR1 SNHLY and CDR2 FYNNEI. The CDR3 extends over 12 amino acids. This CDR3 is CASSERVDEQFF. In DNA, the CDR3 is TGTGCCAGCAGTGAAAGGGTCGATGAGCAGTTCTTC.

This clone was seen a handful of times. The gene calls are TRBV7-5 and TRBJ2-3; no DNA check was done on the table's D call, TRBD2. TRBV7-5 represents a pseudogene. The CDR3 runs to 15 residues. The CDR3 DNA follows: TGTGCCAGAAGCTTAGCGGGGGGCCCACCCGATACGCAGTATTTT. Its protein is CARSLAGGPPDTQYF.

This chain joins TRBV6-5 and TRBJ2-7, with TRBD2 as a possible D gene (6 bases). CDR3 length: 16 amino acids. CDR1 and CDR2 from the germline V gene are MNHEY and SVGAGI. The V gene lost 0 bases and the J gene lost 1 base, with 13 bases spanning the gap. The CDR3 is CASSYSPDSGSYEQYF. The CDR3 DNA is TGTGCCAGCAGTTACTCCCCCGACAGCGGGTCCTACGAGCAGTACTTC.